This paragraph covers one TCR beta chain sequence. Germline lookup yields CDR1 SGDLS and CDR2 YYNGEE. The CDR3 contains 16 residues. V lost 2 bases and J lost 2, with 14 bases in between. This sample is part of a study of blood T cell repertoires in COVID-19. Study context: Recovered Cohort 3 donors showed two negative PCRs, clearance, or symptom resolution.

Repertoires were generated with immunoSEQ multiplex PCR, while TCRdb's copy carries only in-frame clones and drops some. The table has about 230,000 clones, less than 90% seen once. The sample was PBMCs or T cells enriched from blood (not recorded which). J is TRBJ1-3 and V is TRBV9; TRBD1 is a possible D gene (6 bases). The sequence was collected from a woman in her 50s in a cohort exposed to, infected with or recovered from COVID-19 (not recorded which). The CDR3 here is CASSVSGDGTGNTIYF. The DNA for the CDR3 is TGTGCCAGCAGCGTGTCAGGGGACGGTACTGGAAACACCATATATTTT. The full variable domain, rest sourced from reference TRBV9 and TRBJ1-3, is DSGVTQTPKHLITATGQRVTLRCSPRSGDLSVYWYQQSLDQGLQFLIQYYNGEERAKGNILERFSAQQFPDLHSELNLSSLELGDSALYFCASSVSGDGTGNTIYFGEGSWLTVV.